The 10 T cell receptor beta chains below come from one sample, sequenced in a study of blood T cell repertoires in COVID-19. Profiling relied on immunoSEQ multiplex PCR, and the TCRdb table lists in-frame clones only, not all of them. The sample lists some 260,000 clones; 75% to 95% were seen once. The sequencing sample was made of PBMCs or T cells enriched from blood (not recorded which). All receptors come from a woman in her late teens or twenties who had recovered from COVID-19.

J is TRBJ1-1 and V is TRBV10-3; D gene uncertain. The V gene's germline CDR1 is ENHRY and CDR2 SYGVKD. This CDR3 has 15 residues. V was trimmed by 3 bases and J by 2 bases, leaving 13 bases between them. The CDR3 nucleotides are TGTGCCATCAGTGAACGGGGAGGCGACAACACTGAAGCTTTCTTT. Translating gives CAISERGGDNTEAFF.

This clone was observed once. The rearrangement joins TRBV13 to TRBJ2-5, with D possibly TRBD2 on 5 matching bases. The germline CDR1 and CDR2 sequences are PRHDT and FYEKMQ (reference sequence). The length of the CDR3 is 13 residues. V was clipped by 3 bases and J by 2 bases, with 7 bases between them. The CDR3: CASSFRGQETQYF. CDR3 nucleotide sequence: TGTGCCAGCAGCTTTCGGGGTCAAGAGACCCAGTACTTC.

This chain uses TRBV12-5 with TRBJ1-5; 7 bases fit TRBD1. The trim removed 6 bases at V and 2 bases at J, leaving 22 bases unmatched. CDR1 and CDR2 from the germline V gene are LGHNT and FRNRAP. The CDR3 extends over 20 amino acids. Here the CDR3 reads CASGDENRDSHLRGNQPQHF. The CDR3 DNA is TGTGCTAGTGGAGACGAGAACCGGGACAGTCACTTGAGGGGCAATCAGCCCCAGCATTTT. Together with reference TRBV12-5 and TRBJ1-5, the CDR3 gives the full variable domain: DARVTQTPRHKVTEMGQEVTMRCQPILGHNTVFWYRQTMMQGLELLAYFRNRAPLDDSGMPKDRFSAEMPDATLATLKIQPSEPRDSAVYFCASGDENRDSHLRGNQPQHFGDGTRLSIL.

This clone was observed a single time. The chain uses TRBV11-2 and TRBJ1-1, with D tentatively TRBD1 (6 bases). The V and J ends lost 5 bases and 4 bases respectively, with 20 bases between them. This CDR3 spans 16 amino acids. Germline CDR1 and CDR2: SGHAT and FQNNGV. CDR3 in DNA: TGTGCCAGCAGCCCGGTAGGGGGACGCCAAGTCACTGAAGCTTTCTTT. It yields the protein CASSPVGGRQVTEAFF.

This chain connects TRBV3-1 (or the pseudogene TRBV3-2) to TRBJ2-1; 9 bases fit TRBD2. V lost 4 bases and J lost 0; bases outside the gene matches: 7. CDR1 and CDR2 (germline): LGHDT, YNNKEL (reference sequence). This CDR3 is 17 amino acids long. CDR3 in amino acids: CASSRGAGGFSYNEQFF. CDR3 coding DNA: TGTGCCAGCAGCCGAGGAGCGGGGGGATTCTCCTACAATGAGCAGTTCTTC.

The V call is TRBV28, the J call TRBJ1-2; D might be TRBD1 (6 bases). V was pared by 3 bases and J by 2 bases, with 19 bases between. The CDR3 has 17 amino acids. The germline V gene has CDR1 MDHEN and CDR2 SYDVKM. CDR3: CASSFSHREGVNYGYTF. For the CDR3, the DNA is TGTGCCAGCAGTTTCTCTCACAGGGAGGGCGTAAACTATGGCTACACCTTC.

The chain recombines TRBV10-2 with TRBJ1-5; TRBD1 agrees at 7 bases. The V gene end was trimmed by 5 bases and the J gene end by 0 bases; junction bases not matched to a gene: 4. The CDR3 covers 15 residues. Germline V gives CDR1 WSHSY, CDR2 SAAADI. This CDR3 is CASSPDRSSNQPQHF. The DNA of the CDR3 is TGCGCCAGCAGTCCGGACAGGAGTAGCAATCAGCCCCAGCATTTT.

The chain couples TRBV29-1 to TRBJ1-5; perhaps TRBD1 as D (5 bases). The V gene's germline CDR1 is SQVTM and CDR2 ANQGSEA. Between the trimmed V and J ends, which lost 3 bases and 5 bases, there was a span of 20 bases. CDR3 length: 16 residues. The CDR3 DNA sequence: TGCAGCGTTGACGGGAAGCGGGACTCTAGGCATCAGCCCCAGCATTTT. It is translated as CSVDGKRDSRHQPQHF.

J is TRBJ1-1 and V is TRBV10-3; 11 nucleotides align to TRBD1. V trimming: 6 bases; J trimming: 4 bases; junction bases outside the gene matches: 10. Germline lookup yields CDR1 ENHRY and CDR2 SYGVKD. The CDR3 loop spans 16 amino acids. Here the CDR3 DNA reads TGTGCCATCAGGGAAACAACCGGGACAGGGGGCACTGAAGCTTTCTTT. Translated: CAIRETTGTGGTEAFF.

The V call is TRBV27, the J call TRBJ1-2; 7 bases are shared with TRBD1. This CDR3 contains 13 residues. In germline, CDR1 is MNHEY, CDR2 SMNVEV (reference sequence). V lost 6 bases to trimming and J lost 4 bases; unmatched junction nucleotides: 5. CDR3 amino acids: CASRRRDSYGYTF. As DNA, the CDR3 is TGTGCCAGCAGACGCCGGGACAGCTATGGCTACACCTTC.